This entry is about one TCR beta chain. The protocol was immunoSEQ multiplex PCR, while the TCRdb copy is restricted to in-frame clones and leaves out a portion. The sample yields about 250,000 clones, about nine tenths seen once. V was pared by 2 bases and J by 4 bases, with 9 bases between. Germline values: CDR1 SGHNT, CDR2 YYREEE (reference sequence). CDR3 length equals 13 residues. The sample comes from a study of blood T cell repertoires in COVID-19. Study information: From T cells, B-cell-depleted T cells, or PBMCs came the material, which was cDNA or gDNA.

Sequenced sample: PBMCs or T cells enriched from blood (not recorded which). This receptor was obtained from a man aged 35 to 55 who had recovered from COVID-19. The chain combines TRBV5-4 with TRBJ1-1; the D is unclear. The CDR3 DNA reads as TGTGCCAGCAGCTTTCTAGAGGGCACTGAAGCTTTCTTT. Translation: CASSFLEGTEAFF.